This record looks at one T cell receptor (beta chain) sequence and its context. TCRdb keeps only in-frame clones here, not all; method: immunoSEQ multiplex PCR. The data show approximately 260,000 clones, around 89% seen once. Unmatched junction bases numbered 9, after V lost 5 bases and J lost 4 bases. This CDR3 contains 15 residues. CDR1 MNHEY and CDR2 SVGAGI come from the germline V gene. The sample is drawn from a study of blood T cell repertoires in COVID-19. About the study: PBMCs, B-cell-depleted T cells, or T cells were the source of the cDNA or gDNA that made up the material.

This clonotype was obtained from a woman aged 40 to 50 with acute or convalescent COVID-19. The rearrangement uses TRBV6-5 and TRBJ2-5; 8 nucleotides agree with TRBD2. The sequenced sample consisted of peripheral blood. The CDR3 nucleotides read TGTGCCAGCAGTATAACGGGGGGGGTGCGAGAGACCCAGTACTTC. Translated, it gives CASSITGGVRETQYF.